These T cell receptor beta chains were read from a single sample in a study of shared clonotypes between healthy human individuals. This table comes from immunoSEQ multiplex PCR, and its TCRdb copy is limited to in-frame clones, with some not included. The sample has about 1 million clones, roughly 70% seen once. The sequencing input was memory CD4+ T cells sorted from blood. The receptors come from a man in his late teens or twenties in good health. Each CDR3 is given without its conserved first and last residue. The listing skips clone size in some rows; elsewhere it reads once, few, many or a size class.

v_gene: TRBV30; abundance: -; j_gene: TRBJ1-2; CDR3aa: AWSSAPGVGYT
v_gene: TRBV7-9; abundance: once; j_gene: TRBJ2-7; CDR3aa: ASLSDSSYEQY
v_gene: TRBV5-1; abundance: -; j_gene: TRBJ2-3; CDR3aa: ASSQQGLGTDTQY
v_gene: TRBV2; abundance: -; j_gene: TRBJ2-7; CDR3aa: ASSQDRVSEQY
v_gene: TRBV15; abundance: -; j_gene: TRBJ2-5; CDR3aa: ATSRARVQETQY
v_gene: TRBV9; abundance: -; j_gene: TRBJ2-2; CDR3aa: ASSVDPARELF
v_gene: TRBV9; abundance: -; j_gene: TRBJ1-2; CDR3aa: ASSPQTGTNYGYT
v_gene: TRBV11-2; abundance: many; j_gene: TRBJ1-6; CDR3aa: ASSVRSNSPLH
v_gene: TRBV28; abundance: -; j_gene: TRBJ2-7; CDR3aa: ASSGNRDIGSYEQY
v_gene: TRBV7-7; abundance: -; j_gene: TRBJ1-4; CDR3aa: ASSLGTGSNEKLF
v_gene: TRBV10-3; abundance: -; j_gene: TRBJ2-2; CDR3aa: AIGTGGNTGELF
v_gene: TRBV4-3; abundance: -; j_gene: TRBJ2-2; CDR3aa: ASSHALGGTGELF
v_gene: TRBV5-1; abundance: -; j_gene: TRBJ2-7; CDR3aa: ASSLPLTHGEQY
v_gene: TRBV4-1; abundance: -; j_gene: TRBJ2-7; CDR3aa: ASSQDHLSSYEQY
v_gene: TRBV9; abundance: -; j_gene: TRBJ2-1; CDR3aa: ASSVGPSYNEQF
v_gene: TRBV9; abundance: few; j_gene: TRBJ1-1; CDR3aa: ASSPRWGLGTEAF
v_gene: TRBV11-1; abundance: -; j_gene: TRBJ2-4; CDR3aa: ASSWGLAEDIQY
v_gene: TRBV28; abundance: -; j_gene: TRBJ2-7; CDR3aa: ASSLGLAGGNEQY
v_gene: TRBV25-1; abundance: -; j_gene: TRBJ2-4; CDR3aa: ASSESSLAGVKNIQY
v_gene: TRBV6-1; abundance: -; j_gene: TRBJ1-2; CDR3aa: ASTVYNYGYT
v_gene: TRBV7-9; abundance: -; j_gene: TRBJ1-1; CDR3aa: ASSLSGSVRNTEAF
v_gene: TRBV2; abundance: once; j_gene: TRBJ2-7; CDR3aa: ASSARLGRSEQY
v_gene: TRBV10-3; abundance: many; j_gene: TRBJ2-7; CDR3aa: AISGPGPYSSYEQY
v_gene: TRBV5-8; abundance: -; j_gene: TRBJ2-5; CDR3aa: ASKPPLQETQY
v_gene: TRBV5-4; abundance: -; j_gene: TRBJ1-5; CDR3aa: ASSLQNQPQH
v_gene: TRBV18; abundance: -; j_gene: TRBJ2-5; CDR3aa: ASSPQGVQETQY
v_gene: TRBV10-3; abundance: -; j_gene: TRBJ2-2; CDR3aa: AIRWGNTGELF
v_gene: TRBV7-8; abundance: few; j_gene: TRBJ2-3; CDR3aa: ASSRGSTDTQY
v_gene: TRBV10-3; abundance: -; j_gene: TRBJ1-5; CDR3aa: AIQSSGNQPQH
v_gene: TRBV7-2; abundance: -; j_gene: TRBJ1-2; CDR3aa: ASSSRDRYGYT
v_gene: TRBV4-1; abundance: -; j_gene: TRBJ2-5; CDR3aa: ASSPGTAQY
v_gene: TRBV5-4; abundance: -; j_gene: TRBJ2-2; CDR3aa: ASSPAGSGRSTGELF
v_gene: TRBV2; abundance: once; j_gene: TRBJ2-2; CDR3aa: ASRLVISGELF
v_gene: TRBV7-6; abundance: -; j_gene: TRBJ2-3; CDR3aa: ASSPGLASTDTQY